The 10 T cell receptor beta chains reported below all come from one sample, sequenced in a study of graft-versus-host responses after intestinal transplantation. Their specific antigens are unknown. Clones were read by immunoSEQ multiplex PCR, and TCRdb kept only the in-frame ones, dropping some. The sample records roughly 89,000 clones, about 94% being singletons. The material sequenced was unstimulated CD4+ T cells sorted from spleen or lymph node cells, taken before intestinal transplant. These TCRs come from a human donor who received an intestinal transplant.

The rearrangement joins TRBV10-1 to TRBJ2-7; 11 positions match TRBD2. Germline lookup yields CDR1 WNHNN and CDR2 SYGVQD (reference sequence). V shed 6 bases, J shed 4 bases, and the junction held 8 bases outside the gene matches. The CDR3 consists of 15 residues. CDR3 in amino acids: CASSPRLAGLYEQYF. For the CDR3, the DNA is TGCGCCAGCAGCCCTCGACTAGCGGGATTGTACGAGCAGTACTTC.

The CDR3 DNA reads TGTGCCAGCAGCCGGGACAGGGTTGTCAATGAGCAGTTCTTC. Translation: CASSRDRVVNEQFF. The chain joins TRBV7-9 to TRBJ2-1, with TRBD1 matching over 9 bases. The CDR3 runs to 14 residues. Trimming took 5 bases from V and 6 from J; bases not matched to a gene: 5. Germline loops: CDR1 SEHNR, CDR2 FQNEAQ (reference sequence).

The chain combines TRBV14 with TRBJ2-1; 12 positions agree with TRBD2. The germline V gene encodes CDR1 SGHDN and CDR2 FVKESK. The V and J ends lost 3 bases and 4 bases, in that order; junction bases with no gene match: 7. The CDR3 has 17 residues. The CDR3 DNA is TGTGCCAGCAGCCATCTGACTAGCGGGGGCCAATACAATGAGCAGTTCTTC. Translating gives CASSHLTSGGQYNEQFF.

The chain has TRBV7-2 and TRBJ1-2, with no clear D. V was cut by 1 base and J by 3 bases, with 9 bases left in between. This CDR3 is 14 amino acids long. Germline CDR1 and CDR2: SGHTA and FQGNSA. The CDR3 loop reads CASSLVVGDYGYTF. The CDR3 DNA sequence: TGTGCCAGCAGCTTAGTCGTGGGAGACTATGGCTACACCTTC. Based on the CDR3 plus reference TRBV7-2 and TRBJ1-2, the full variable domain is GAGVSQSPSNKVTEKGKDVELRCDPISGHTALYWYRQSLGQGLEFLIYFQGNSAPDKSGLPSDRFSAERTGGSVSTLTIQRTQQEDSAVYLCASSLVVGDYGYTFGSGTRLTVV.

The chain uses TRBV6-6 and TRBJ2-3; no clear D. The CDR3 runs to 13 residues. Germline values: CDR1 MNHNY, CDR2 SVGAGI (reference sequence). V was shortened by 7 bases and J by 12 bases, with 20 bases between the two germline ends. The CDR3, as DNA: TGTGCCAGCACGCAGGCCCAAACTCGAAGTCAGTATTTT. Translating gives CASTQAQTRSQYF.

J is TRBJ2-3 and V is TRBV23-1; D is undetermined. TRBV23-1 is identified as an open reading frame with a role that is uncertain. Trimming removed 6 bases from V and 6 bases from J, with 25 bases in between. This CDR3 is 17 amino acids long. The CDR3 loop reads CASRALAGPWLWDTQYF. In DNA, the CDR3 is TGCGCCAGCAGGGCCCTGGCAGGCCCATGGTTATGGGATACGCAGTATTTT.

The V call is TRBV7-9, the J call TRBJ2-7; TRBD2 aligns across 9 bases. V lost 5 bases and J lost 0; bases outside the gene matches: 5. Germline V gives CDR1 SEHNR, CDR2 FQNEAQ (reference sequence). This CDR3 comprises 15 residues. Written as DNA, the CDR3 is TGTGCCAGCAGCGAGCCGGGACTAGCCTCCTACGAGCAGTACTTC. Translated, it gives CASSEPGLASYEQYF.

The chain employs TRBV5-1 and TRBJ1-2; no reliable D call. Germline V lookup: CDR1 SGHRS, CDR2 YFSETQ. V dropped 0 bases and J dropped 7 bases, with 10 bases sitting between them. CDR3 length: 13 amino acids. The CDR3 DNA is TGCGCCAGCAGCTTGGTCCTCTCCTCTGGCTACACCTTC. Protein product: CASSLVLSSGYTF.

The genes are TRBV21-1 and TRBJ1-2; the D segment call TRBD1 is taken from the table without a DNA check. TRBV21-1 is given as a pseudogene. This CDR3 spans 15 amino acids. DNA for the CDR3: TGTGCCAGCAGCAAAGGGGGGGACAGGGTGCGTGGCTACACCTTC. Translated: CASSKGGDRVRGYTF.

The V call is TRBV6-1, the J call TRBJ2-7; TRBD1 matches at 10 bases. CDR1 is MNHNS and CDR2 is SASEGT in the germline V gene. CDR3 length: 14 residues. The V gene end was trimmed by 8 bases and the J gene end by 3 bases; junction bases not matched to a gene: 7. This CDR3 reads CASGRGTGDYEQYF. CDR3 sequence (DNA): TGTGCCAGCGGAAGAGGGACAGGGGACTACGAGCAGTACTTC.